The 32 T cell receptor beta chains below come from one sample, sequenced in a study of T-cell reconstitution after alpha-beta-depleted transplantation in children. For TCRbeta, the library was prepared with unique molecular identifiers. TCRdb analysed the PCR reads with MiXCR anew, one entry per CDR3 protein. The table has some 200,000 distinct CDR3 sequences, approximately 14% seen once. The input for sequencing was PBMCs from the stem cell graft donor, taken from the stem cell graft. The source is a human donor who donated a stem cell graft to a child with acute lymphoblastic leukemia.

A few counts support this clonotype. V and J are TRBV7-2 and TRBJ2-5; TRBD2 is a possible D gene (5 bases). CDR1 is SGHTA, CDR2 FQGNSA, per germline. Deletions cut 1 base from V and 5 bases from J, with 14 bases between. The CDR3 has 15 amino acids. The CDR3 protein is CASSLVGDSVETQYF. CDR3 nucleotide sequence: TGTGCCAGCAGCTTAGTAGGTGATAGCGTGGAGACCCAGTACTTC.

There are many counts of this clonotype. The V and J genes are TRBV7-9 and TRBJ2-5; D not resolved. The germline V and J ends were trimmed by 1 base and 5 bases, with 17 bases remaining between them. The germline gives CDR1 SEHNR, CDR2 FQNEAQ (reference sequence). The CDR3 is made up of 16 amino acids. As DNA, the CDR3 is TGTGCCAGCAGCTTAGTTCTTGGTACCCCATGGGAGACCCAGTACTTC. It yields the protein CASSLVLGTPWETQYF.

The chain employs TRBV25-1 and TRBJ2-7, with TRBD2 matching 9 bases. Germline trimming cut 1 base from V and 7 bases from J; bases unmatched to any gene: 11. This CDR3 is built from 16 residues. Germline CDR1 and CDR2: MGHDK and SYGVNS. The CDR3: CASSEFLAGGPGEQYF. The CDR3 DNA is TGTGCCAGCAGTGAATTTTTGGCGGGAGGGCCGGGGGAGCAGTACTTC.

This clonotype was detected many times. The rearrangement joins TRBV14 to TRBJ2-7; the D call may be TRBD1 or TRBD2 (6 bases each). CDR3 length equals 16 residues. CDR1 is SGHDN, CDR2 FVKESK, per germline. Trimming shortened V by 0 bases and J by 6 bases, and 18 bases separated the two germline ends. CDR3 in amino acids: CASSQDLIEGGSEQYF. The DNA of the CDR3 is TGTGCCAGCAGCCAAGATCTTATCGAGGGGGGATCCGAGCAGTACTTC.

This clonotype was observed many times. The rearrangement links TRBV29-1 to TRBJ2-5, with 9 bases identical to TRBD1. J gave up 4 bases and V 4 bases, and 4 bases lay outside the gene matches. Per the germline V gene, CDR1 is SQVTM and CDR2 is ANQGSEA. The CDR3 spans 13 residues. As DNA, the CDR3 is TGCAGCGTTGGCACAGGGGGCGGAGAGACCCAGTACTTC. It specifies CSVGTGGGETQYF.

This clonotype was detected ten times or more. V usage is TRBV28 and J usage is TRBJ2-2; the D is unclear. CDR3 length: 15 amino acids. Germline V lookup: CDR1 MDHEN, CDR2 SYDVKM. Trimming removed 3 bases from V and 10 bases from J, with 18 bases in between. The CDR3 DNA reads TGTGCCAGCAGTTTTGTCAGACTCGCTCCTGAGGAGCTGTTTTTT. It is translated as CASSFVRLAPEELFF.

This clonotype is a singleton in its sample. This could be a read error, since a much larger clone is one nucleotide away. The genes are TRBV4-2 and TRBJ2-3; weak D call: TRBD1 (6 bases). V shed 7 bases and J shed 4 bases, with 18 bases lying between them. The CDR3 runs 15 residues. Looked up from germline, CDR1 is LGHNA and CDR2 is YNFKEQ. The CDR3 DNA reads as TGTGCCAGCATCCCCCTGACAGGTGAAGCAGATACGCAGTATTTT. Protein: CASIPLTGEADTQYF.

This clonotype occurred many times. In nucleotides, the CDR3 is TGTGCCAGCAGCCCACGGCGAGATACGCAGTATTTT. It encodes CASSPRRDTQYF. This sequence joins TRBV7-9 and TRBJ2-3; D is uncertain. CDR1 and CDR2 (germline): SEHNR, FQNEAQ (reference sequence). There are 12 residues in the CDR3. V lost 5 bases to trimming and J lost 5 bases, with 8 bases between them. Filled out from reference TRBV7-9 and TRBJ2-3, the complete variable domain reads DTGVSQNPRHKITKRGQNVTFRCDPISEHNRLYWYRQTLGQGPEFLTYFQNEAQLEKSRLLSDRFSAERPKGSFSTLEIQRTEQGDSAMYLCASSPRRDTQYFGPGTRLTVL.

This clonotype came up many times. The rearrangement links TRBV20-1 to TRBJ2-3, with D perhaps matching TRBD2 (5 bases). The CDR3 has 15 residues. Germline loops: CDR1 DFQATT, CDR2 SNEGSKA (reference sequence). Between the trimmed V and J ends, which lost 3 bases and 0 bases, there was a span of 13 bases. CDR3 coding DNA: TGCAGTGCTAGGGCTCCGGGAACAAGCACAGATACGCAGTATTTT. Protein product: CSARAPGTSTDTQYF.

This clonotype was seen at least ten times. The chain has TRBV5-1 and TRBJ1-4; D is unclear. Trimming stripped 2 bases from V and 8 bases from J, with 16 bases between. The CDR3 runs 15 residues. Germline CDR1 reads SGHRS; CDR2 reads YFSETQ. CDR3 loop: CASSLTGGREEKLFF. The CDR3 DNA follows: TGCGCCAGCAGCTTAACGGGAGGACGGGAAGAAAAACTGTTTTTT.

This clonotype showed up many times. The rearrangement uses TRBV10-2 and TRBJ2-7; no definite D call. Looked up from germline, CDR1 is WSHSY and CDR2 is SAAADI. CDR3 length: 14 residues. Trimming removed 3 bases from V and 2 bases from J, with 11 bases in between. For the CDR3, the DNA is TGCGCCAGCAGTGATTTGGCCGACACCTACGAGCAGTACTTC. It is translated as CASSDLADTYEQYF.

Remarks on this clonotype: One junction end disagrees with the germline gene, perhaps due to a read error. This chain links TRBV29-1 with TRBJ2-3, with D perhaps TRBD1 or TRBD2 (5 bases each). Germline values: CDR1 SQVTM, CDR2 ANQGSEA. The CDR3 covers 14 residues. The CDR3: CSAQPGPSTDPQYF. CDR3 in DNA: TGCAGCGCCCAACCGGGACCTTCCACAGATCCGCAGTATTTT.

This clonotype was seen repeatedly, ten times or more. The chain joins TRBV6-5 to TRBJ2-1; the match to TRBD1 covers 9 bases. This CDR3 is 17 amino acids long. Trimming at V came to 0 bases and at J to 7 bases, leaving 10 bases not matched to a gene. CDR1 and CDR2 (germline): MNHEY, SVGAGI. The CDR3 nucleotides read TGTGCCAGCAGTTACTCTACTCGGGACAGGGTAAGGAATGAGCAGTTCTTC. Translated, it gives CASSYSTRDRVRNEQFF.

The table lists this clonotype with many counts. The chain couples TRBV20-1 to TRBJ1-2, with D unclear. Germline CDR1 and CDR2: DFQATT and SNEGSKA (reference sequence). CDR3 length: 13 residues. The V and J ends lost 6 bases and 0 bases respectively, with 11 bases between them. The CDR3 sequence: CSALDLTNYGYTF. For the CDR3, the DNA is TGCAGTGCCCTAGATCTTACTAACTATGGCTACACCTTC.

V is TRBV7-9 and J is TRBJ2-7; D gene unclear. The ends were cut back, 3 bases at V and 0 bases at J, with 6 bases in the middle. CDR3 length: 13 amino acids. The V gene's germline CDR1 is SEHNR and CDR2 FQNEAQ (reference sequence). The CDR3 DNA is TGTGCCAGCAGCTTCGATGTCTCCTACGAGCAGTACTTC. Translating gives CASSFDVSYEQYF.

The sample holds a few counts of this clonotype. This chain links TRBV7-2 with TRBJ2-3, with 9 bases that match TRBD2. The CDR3 extends over 17 amino acids. Trimming cost V 3 bases and J 0 bases; bases outside gene matches: 7. Germline CDR1 is SGHTA and CDR2 is FQGNSA. CDR3 DNA: TGTGCCAGCAGCTTTAGGAGGACTAGCGATAGCACAGATACGCAGTATTTT. Encoded protein: CASSFRRTSDSTDTQYF.

This clonotype was found many times. The chain is built from TRBV12-3 or TRBV12-4 and TRBJ1-6; D call uncertain. The V end was cut by 6 bases, the J end by 7 bases, with 4 bases between. The CDR3 length is 11 residues. Written as DNA, the CDR3 is TGTGCCAGCAGCCGAAATTCACCCCTCCACTTT. This codes for CASSRNSPLHF.

In its sample, this clonotype was seen many times. The V and J genes are TRBV29-1 and TRBJ2-5; 7 nucleotides match TRBD2. V was pared by 7 bases and J by 4 bases, with 9 bases of the junction left unmatched. The CDR3 totals 13 residues. CDR1 and CDR2 from the germline V gene are SQVTM and ANQGSEA. CDR3 bases: TGCAGCGGTGGACTAGTCTCTGGAGAGACCCAGTACTTC. Its translation is CSGGLVSGETQYF. Looking up the rest from reference TRBV29-1 and TRBJ2-5 gives the full variable domain: SAVISQKPSRDICQRGTSLTIQCQVDSQVTMMFWYRQQPGQSLTLIATANQGSEATYESGFVIDKFPISRPNLTFSTLTVSNMSPEDSSIYLCSGGLVSGETQYFGPGTRLLVL.

This clonotype was detected many times. V is TRBV6-5 and J is TRBJ2-5; D is possibly TRBD1 (6 bases). V lost 1 base, J lost 0 bases, and 6 bases lay in between. This CDR3 contains 14 residues. Per germline, CDR1 MNHEY and CDR2 SVGAGI. CDR3 DNA: TGTGCCAGCAGTTACTGGACAGACCAAGAGACCCAGTACTTC. Its protein is CASSYWTDQETQYF.

This clonotype was recorded many times. V and J are TRBV11-2 and TRBJ2-7, with D perhaps matching TRBD1 (6 bases). This CDR3 comprises 13 residues. CDR1 is SGHAT, CDR2 FQNNGV, per germline. Trimming stripped 3 bases from V and 3 bases from J, with 9 bases between. Written as DNA, the CDR3 is TGTGCCAGCAGCTTCAAGACAGGCTACGAGCAGTACTTC. Amino acid sequence: CASSFKTGYEQYF.

There are many counts of this clonotype. The chain links TRBV12-3 or TRBV12-4 to TRBJ2-7; 10 bases line up with TRBD1. Losses at the gene ends were 10 bases for V and 6 bases for J; bases not matched to a gene: 9. The CDR3 spans 13 residues. CDR3 sequence (DNA): TGTGCCACCCGACACGGACAGGGGGGCGAGCAGTACTTC. Encoded protein: CATRHGQGGEQYF.

This clonotype was seen a few times. V usage is TRBV5-5 and J usage is TRBJ1-2; weak D call: TRBD1 (6 bases). CDR3 length: 17 residues. CDR1 and CDR2 (germline): SGHKS, YYEKEE (reference sequence). V lost 2 bases and J lost 4, with 21 bases in between. The DNA of the CDR3 is TGTGCCAGCAGCTTACACAGCGAAACAGGGAGCGGCTATGGCTACACCTTC. Translation: CASSLHSETGSGYGYTF.

This clonotype was counted many times. V is TRBV12-3 or TRBV12-4 and J is TRBJ1-5, with D possibly matching TRBD1 (5 bases). Trimming took 1 base from V and 5 from J, leaving 9 bases between them. The CDR3 length is 14 residues. The CDR3, as DNA: TGTGCCAGCAGTTTAGGAGGGGTCGATCAGCCCCAGCATTTT. It encodes CASSLGGVDQPQHF.

As for this clonotype: A much larger clone sits a single nucleotide away, making a read error possible. Because it lacks the conserved phenylalanine or tryptophan at the end, this CDR3 is likely a read error. Because the CDR3's place on the DNA is in doubt, the DNA is left out and the CDR3 is given as listed by TCRdb. The rearrangement joins TRBV4-2 to TRBJ2-1. The CDR3 spans 8 amino acids, including both terminal residues. CDR1 is LGHNA, CDR2 YNFKEQ, per germline. The CDR3 sequence: CASSPLFY.

This clonotype showed up just a few times. The chain links TRBV5-5 to TRBJ2-2; maybe TRBD1 (6 bases). The V end was cut by 2 bases, the J end by 4 bases, with 12 bases between. Germline assignment: CDR1 SGHKS and CDR2 YYEKEE (reference sequence). CDR3 length: 15 amino acids. The chain's CDR3 is CASSLSGQLTGELFF. CDR3 DNA sequence: TGTGCCAGCAGCTTATCAGGACAGCTCACCGGGGAGCTGTTTTTT.

This clonotype was seen more than once but under ten times. The V gene is TRBV5-1, the J gene TRBJ2-1; no reliable D call. The CDR3 extends over 17 amino acids. The V gene lost 0 bases and the J gene lost 0 bases, with 13 bases spanning the gap. Looked up from germline, CDR1 is SGHRS and CDR2 is YFSETQ. The CDR3 DNA sequence: TGCGCCAGCAGCTTGGTTTCTTTCCCGAGCTCCTACAATGAGCAGTTCTTC. Protein sequence: CASSLVSFPSSYNEQFF.

This clonotype was seen many times. This rearrangement joins TRBV19 to TRBJ1-5; D remains ambiguous. Per germline, CDR1 LNHDA and CDR2 SQIVND (reference sequence). This CDR3 spans 13 amino acids. Trimming shortened V by 2 bases and J by 1 base, and 3 bases separated the two germline ends. The CDR3, as DNA: TGTGCCAGTAGTATACAGAGCAATCAGCCCCAGCATTTT. Its translation is CASSIQSNQPQHF.

This clonotype was seen ten or more times. The chain is built from TRBV7-9 and TRBJ2-1; 7 bases are shared with TRBD2. The CDR3 totals 16 residues. With V trimmed by 4 bases and J by 9 bases, 15 bases remained unmatched. The germline gives CDR1 SEHNR, CDR2 FQNEAQ (reference sequence). CDR3 loop: CASSWGLLRERAEQFF. CDR3 coding DNA: TGTGCCAGCAGCTGGGGGTTGTTGCGGGAGAGGGCTGAGCAGTTCTTC.

The chain carries TRBV20-1 and TRBJ2-1; perhaps TRBD2 as D (6 bases). V was shortened by 0 bases and J by 0 bases, with 36 bases between the two germline ends. The V gene's germline CDR1 is DFQATT and CDR2 SNEGSKA (reference sequence). The length of the CDR3 is 24 residues. The CDR3: CSARDTGLAFPSTSKRSSYNEQFF. The CDR3 coding sequence is TGCAGTGCTAGAGATACCGGTCTAGCGTTTCCGTCGACCTCGAAAAGGAGCTCCTACAATGAGCAGTTCTTC.

The chain couples TRBV5-1 to TRBJ1-1; D perhaps matches TRBD1 (5 bases). The CDR3 loop spans 15 amino acids. Trimming took off 0 bases at V and 4 bases at J, with 13 bases between the two ends. Germline V CDR1 and CDR2: SGHRS, YFSETQ. The CDR3 region is CASSLGQGQTTEAFF. The CDR3 DNA follows: TGCGCCAGCAGCTTGGGGCAGGGCCAGACCACTGAAGCTTTCTTT.

This chain uses TRBV28 with TRBJ2-1; 14 nucleotides align to TRBD2. Germline values: CDR1 MDHEN, CDR2 SYDVKM. Trimming removed 7 bases from V and 4 bases from J; junction bases left unmatched: 6. The CDR3 runs 16 residues. This CDR3 is CASTGLAGVRYNEQFF. CDR3 nucleotides: TGTGCCAGCACGGGACTAGCGGGAGTGAGGTACAATGAGCAGTTCTTC.

This clonotype was recorded at least ten times. This chain uses TRBV28 with TRBJ2-5, with D unclear. Between the trimmed V and J ends, which lost 1 base and 5 bases, there was a span of 5 bases. Germline V gene lookup returns CDR1 MDHEN and CDR2 SYDVKM. CDR3 size: 12 residues. Here the CDR3 DNA reads TGTGCCAGCAGTTTATTCCGGGAGACCCAGTACTTC. Amino acids: CASSLFRETQYF. The full variable domain, its missing parts supplied by reference TRBV28 and TRBJ2-5, is DVKVTQSSRYLVKRTGEKVFLECVQDMDHENMFWYRQDPGLGLRLIYFSYDVKMKEKGDIPEGYSVSREKKERFSLILESASTNQTSMYLCASSLFRETQYFGPGTRLLVL.